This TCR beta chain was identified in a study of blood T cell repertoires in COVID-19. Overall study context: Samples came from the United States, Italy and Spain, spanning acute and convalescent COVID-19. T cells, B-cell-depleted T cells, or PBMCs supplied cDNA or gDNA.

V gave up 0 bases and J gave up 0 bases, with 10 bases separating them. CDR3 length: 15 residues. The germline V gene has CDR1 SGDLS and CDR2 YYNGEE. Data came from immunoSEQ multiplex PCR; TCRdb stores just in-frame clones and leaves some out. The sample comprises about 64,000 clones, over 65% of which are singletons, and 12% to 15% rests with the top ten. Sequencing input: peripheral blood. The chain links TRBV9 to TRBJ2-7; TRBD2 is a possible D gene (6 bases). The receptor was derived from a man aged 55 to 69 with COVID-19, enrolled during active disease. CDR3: CASSVGDSGSYEQYF. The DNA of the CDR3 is TGTGCCAGCAGCGTAGGGGATAGCGGCTCCTACGAGCAGTACTTC.